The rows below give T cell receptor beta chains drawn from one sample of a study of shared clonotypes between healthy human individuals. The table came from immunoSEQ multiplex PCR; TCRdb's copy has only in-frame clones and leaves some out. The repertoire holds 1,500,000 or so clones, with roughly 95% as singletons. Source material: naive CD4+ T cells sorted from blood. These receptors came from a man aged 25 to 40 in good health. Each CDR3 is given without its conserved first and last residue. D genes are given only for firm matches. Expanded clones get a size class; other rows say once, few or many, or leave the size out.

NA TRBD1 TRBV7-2 ASKTGQVHNEQF
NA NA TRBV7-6 ASSLFGQETQY
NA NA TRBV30 ALGGKNNQPQH
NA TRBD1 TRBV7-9 ASSQPGTAAYEQY
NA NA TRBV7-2 ASSLSRAIDTQY
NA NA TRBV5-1 ASSLALQASQETQY
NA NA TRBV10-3 AISESRGSSYEQY
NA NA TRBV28 ASSLPHGTLTGNTIY
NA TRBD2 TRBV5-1 ASSLRAGVSGELF
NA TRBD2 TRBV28 ASRSGGGAETQY
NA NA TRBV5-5 ASSFGLAKNIQY
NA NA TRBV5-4 ASSLDSVGEQF
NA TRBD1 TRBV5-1 ASSDRVNPDTQY
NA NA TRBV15 ATSREWGLTDTQY
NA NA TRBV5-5 ASSLDTFPDTQY
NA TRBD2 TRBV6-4 ASRDSGSAYEQF
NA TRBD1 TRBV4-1 ASSKNRDRETF
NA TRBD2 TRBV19 ASSTGLAGGGQETQY
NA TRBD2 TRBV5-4 ASSLASSGRGYEQY
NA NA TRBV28 ASTLGGLQSYGYT
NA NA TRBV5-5 ASSLEPWDSGNTIY
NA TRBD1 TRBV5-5 ASSGTGGNTIY
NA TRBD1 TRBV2 ASSVRQGANEQY
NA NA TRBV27 ASSLVFRVYTDTQY
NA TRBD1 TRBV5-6 ASSPQGQGQQPQH
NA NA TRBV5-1 ASSLTAYTEAF
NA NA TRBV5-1 ASSFDSYSYEQY
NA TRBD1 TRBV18 ASSPLDRGSGNTIY
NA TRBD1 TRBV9 ASSGPRDRGPDTQY
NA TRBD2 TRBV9 ASSVSGTHYEQY
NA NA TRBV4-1 ASSPAAASPTYEQY
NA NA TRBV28 ASSTRRDTQY
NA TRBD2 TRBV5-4 ASSLGVGLAGETYEQY
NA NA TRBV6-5 ASSYKYRPSGDEQF
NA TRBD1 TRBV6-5 ASSQGAGYGYT
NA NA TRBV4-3 ASASSGWSNEQF
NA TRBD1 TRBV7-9 ASSQDRANEKLF
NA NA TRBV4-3 ASSQDRREQF
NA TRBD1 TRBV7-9 ASSRPMNRQGGTDTQY
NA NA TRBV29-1 SAGRFQETQY
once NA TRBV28 ASTLGPLRNQPQH
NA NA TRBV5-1 ASSLLDGNQPQH
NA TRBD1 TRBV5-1 ASSFQGATDTQY
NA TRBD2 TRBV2 ASSQGEREGSYEQY
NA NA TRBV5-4 ASSFRQNQGTQY
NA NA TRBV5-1 ASSSNDKWEYTEAF